One T cell receptor beta chain is described in this entry. Its target is not known. The CDR3 consists of 13 residues. Germline V gene sequence: CDR1 SGHTA, CDR2 FQGTGA. V was pared by 4 bases and J by 2 bases, with 7 bases between. This sample is drawn from a study of post-analysis software for immune sequencing data. General observations from the study: TRBV5-6, TRBV5-1 and TRBV20-1 were among four or five TRBV segments more frequent in patients than controls. Samples from one preparation batch, clustered by F measure, grouped strongly together.

Unique-molecular-identifier-tagged TCR beta cDNA libraries were used. TCRdb reanalysed the PCR reads using MiXCR and keeps one entry per CDR3 protein. The table lists about 180,000 distinct CDR3 sequences, over 25% of them singletons, with 1.5% in the top ten. This chain links TRBV7-3 with TRBJ2-3; D gene unclear. Specimen: blood. This sequence was found in a girl aged 5 to 17 with multiple sclerosis. The CDR3, as DNA: TGTGCCAGCAGCTCGGAACCCACAGATACGCAGTATTTT. Translation gives CASSSEPTDTQYF.